The clone carrying this T cell receptor beta chain was found many times. Its antigen remains unidentified. The sample comes from a study of neurological immune-mediated disorders. The overall study: Multiple sclerosis patients (n of about 34) included roughly 30 with relapsing-remitting and 3 with secondary progressive disease.

Regarding the study as a whole: For the multiple sclerosis repertoire cluster, an association with any clinical or MRI feature was absent.

Synthesis of cDNA was carried out by template-switch 5'RACE. The reaction used 10-nucleotide random UMIs. Via MiXCR, TCRdb re-called the 5' RACE reads, giving one row per CDR3 protein. Counted here are approximately 86,000 distinct CDR3 sequences, just over 2.5% occurring once; the ten biggest clones make up more than 0.95%. Germline CDR1 reads SGHVS; CDR2 reads FNYEAQ. The V gene end was trimmed by 6 bases and the J gene end by 7 bases; junction bases not matched to a gene: 9. The CDR3 has 14 residues. The sequencing sample was made of PBMCs. This chain joins TRBV7-6 and TRBJ1-2, with 9 bases matching TRBD1. The receptor was derived from a woman in her 30s with multiple sclerosis. The CDR3 loop reads CASSPRGDRAGYTF. The CDR3 nucleotides read TGTGCCAGCAGTCCGCGTGGGGACAGGGCTGGCTACACCTTC. Looking up the rest from reference TRBV7-6 and TRBJ1-2 gives the full variable domain: GAGVSQSPRYKVTKRGQDVALRCDPISGHVSLYWYRQALGQGPEFLTYFNYEAQQDKSGLPNDRFSAERPEGSISTLTIQRTEQRDSAMYRCASSPRGDRAGYTFGSGTRLTVV.